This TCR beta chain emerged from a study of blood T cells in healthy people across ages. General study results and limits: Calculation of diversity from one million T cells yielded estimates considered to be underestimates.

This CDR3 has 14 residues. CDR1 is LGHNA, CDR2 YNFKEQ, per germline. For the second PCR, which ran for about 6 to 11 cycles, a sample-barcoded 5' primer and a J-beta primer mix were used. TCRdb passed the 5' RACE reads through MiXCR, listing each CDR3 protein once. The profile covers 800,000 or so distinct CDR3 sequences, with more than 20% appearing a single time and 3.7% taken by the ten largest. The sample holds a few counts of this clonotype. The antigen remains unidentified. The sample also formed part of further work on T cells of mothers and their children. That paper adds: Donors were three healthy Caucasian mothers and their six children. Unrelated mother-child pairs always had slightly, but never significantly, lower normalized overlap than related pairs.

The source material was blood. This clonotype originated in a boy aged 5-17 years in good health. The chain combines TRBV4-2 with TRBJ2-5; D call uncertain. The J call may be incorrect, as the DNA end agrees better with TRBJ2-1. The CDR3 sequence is CASSLRNELDEQFF. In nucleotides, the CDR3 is TGTGCCAGCAGCCTGCGCAACGAGCTGGATGAGCAGTTCTTC.